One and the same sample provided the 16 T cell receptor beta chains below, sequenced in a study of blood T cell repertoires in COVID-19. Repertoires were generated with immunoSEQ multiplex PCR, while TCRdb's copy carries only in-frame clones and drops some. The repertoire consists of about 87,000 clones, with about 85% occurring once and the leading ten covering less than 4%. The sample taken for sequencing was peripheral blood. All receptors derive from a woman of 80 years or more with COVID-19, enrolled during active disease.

The CDR3 DNA reads as TGTGCCAGCAGCGTGGACATGAGTAACTATGGCTACACCTTC. This codes for CASSVDMSNYGYTF. The chain carries TRBV7-2 and TRBJ1-2, with D maybe TRBD1 (5 bases). The germline V gene has CDR1 SGHTA and CDR2 FQGNSA. The CDR3 is made up of 14 amino acids. The V end lost 5 bases, the J end lost 1 base, and 11 bases lay between the germline ends.

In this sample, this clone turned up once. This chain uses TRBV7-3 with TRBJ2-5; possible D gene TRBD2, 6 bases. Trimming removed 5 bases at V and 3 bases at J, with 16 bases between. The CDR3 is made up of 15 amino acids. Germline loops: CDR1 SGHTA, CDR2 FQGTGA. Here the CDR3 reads CASSHRSAGKETQYF. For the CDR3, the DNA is TGTGCCAGCAGCCACCGGAGCGCGGGAAAAGAGACCCAGTACTTC.

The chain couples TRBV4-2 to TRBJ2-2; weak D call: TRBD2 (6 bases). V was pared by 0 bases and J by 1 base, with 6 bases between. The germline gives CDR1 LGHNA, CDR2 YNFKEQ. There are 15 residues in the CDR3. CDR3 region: CASSQERGNTGELFF. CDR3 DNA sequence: TGTGCCAGCAGCCAAGAGCGGGGGAACACCGGGGAGCTGTTTTTT.

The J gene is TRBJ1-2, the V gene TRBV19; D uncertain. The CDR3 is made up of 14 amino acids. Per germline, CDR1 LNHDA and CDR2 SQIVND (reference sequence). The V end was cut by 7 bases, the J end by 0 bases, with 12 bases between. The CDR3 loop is CASTAVPANYGYTF. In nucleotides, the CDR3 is TGTGCCAGTACCGCGGTCCCCGCTAACTATGGCTACACCTTC.

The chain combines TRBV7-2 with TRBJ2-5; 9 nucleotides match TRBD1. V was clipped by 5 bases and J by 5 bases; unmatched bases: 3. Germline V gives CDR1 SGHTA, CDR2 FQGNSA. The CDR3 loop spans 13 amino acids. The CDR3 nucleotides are TGTGCCAGCAGCCGGGACAGGGTTGAGACCCAGTACTTC. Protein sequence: CASSRDRVETQYF.

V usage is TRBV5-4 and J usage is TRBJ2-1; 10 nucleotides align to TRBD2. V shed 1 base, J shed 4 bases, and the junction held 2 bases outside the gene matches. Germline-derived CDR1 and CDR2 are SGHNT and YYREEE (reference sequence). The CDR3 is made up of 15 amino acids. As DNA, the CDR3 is TGTGCCAGCAGCTTGACTAGCGGGATTTACAATGAGCAGTTCTTC. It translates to CASSLTSGIYNEQFF. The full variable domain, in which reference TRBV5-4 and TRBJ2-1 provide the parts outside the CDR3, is ETGVTQSPTHLIKTRGQQVTLRCSSQSGHNTVSWYQQALGQGPQFIFQYYREEENGRGNFPPRFSGLQFPNYSSELNVNALELDDSALYLCASSLTSGIYNEQFFGPGTRLTVL.

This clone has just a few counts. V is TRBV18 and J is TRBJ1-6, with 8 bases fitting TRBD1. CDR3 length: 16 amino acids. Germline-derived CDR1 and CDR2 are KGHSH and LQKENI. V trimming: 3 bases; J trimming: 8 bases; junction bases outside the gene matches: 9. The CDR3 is CASSPRTGPIDSPLHF. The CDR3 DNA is TGTGCCAGCTCACCGAGGACAGGGCCCATCGATTCACCCCTCCACTTT.

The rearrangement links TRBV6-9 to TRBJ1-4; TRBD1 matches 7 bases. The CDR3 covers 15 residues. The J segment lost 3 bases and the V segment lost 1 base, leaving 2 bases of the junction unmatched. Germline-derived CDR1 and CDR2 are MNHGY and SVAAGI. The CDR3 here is CASSYFGTANEKLFF. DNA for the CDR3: TGTGCCAGCAGTTATTTTGGGACAGCTAATGAAAAACTGTTTTTT.

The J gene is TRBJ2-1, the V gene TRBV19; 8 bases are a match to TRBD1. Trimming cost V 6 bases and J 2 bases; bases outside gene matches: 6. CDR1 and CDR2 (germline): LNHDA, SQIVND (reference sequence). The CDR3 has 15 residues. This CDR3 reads CASSRQGITYNEQFF. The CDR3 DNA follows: TGTGCCAGTAGCCGACAGGGGATCACCTACAATGAGCAGTTCTTC.

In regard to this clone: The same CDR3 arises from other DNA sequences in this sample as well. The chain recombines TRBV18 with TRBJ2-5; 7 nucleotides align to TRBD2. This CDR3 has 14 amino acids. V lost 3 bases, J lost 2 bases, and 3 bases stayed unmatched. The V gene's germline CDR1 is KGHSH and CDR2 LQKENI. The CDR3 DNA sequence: TGTGCCAGCTCACCTACTAGCGTACAAGAGACCCAGTACTTC. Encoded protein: CASSPTSVQETQYF.

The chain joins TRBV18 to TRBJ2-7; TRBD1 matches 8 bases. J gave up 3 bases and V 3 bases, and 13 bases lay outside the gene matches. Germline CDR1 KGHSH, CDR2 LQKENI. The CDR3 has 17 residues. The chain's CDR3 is CASSPRTGQSLGYEQYF. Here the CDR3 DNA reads TGTGCCAGCTCACCTCGGACAGGGCAAAGTCTCGGCTACGAGCAGTACTTC.

This chain's CDR3 is CASSPVGPRTLIANYGYTF. The CDR3, as DNA: TGTGCCAGCTCACCTGTGGGGCCGCGCACCTTAATAGCTAACTATGGCTACACCTTC. The chain links TRBV18 to TRBJ1-2, with D maybe TRBD1 (5 bases). Trimming took off 3 bases at V and 0 bases at J, with 23 bases between the two ends. The germline V gene has CDR1 KGHSH and CDR2 LQKENI. The CDR3 loop spans 19 amino acids.

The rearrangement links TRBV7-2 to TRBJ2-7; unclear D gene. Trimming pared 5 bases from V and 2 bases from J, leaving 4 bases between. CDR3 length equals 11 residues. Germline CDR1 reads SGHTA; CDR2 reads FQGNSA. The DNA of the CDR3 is TGTGCCAGCAGCCCCGCCTACGAGCAGTACTTC. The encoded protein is CASSPAYEQYF. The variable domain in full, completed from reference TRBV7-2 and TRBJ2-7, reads GAGVSQSPSNKVTEKGKDVELRCDPISGHTALYWYRQSLGQGLEFLIYFQGNSAPDKSGLPSDRFSAERTGGSVSTLTIQRTQQEDSAVYLCASSPAYEQYFGPGTRLTVT.

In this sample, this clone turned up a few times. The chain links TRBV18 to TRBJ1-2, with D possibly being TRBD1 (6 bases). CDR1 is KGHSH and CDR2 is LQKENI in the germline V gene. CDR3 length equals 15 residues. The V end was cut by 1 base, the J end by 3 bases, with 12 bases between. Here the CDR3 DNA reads TGTGCCAGCTCACCACTAACAGGGTTACACTATGGCTACACCTTC. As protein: CASSPLTGLHYGYTF.

CDR3 loop: CASSELAISSYNEQFF. DNA of the CDR3: TGTGCCAGCAGTGAACTAGCGATCAGCTCCTACAATGAGCAGTTCTTC. The chain carries TRBV2 and TRBJ2-1; D perhaps matches TRBD2 (6 bases). CDR3 length: 16 amino acids. V lost 2 bases, J lost 0 bases, and 11 bases lay in between. Per the germline V gene, CDR1 is SNHLY and CDR2 is FYNNEI.

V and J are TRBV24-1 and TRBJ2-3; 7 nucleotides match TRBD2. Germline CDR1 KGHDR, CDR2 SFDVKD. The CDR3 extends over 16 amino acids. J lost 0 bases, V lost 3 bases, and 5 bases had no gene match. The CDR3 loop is CATSDPGLLSTDTQYF. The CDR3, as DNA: TGTGCCACCAGTGATCCGGGACTACTTAGCACAGATACGCAGTATTTT.